This T cell receptor beta chain was recovered during a study of blood T cell repertoires in COVID-19. Overall study: From T cells, B-cell-depleted T cells, or PBMCs came the material, which was cDNA or gDNA.

Study processing details: Reference gene primer amplification gave nucleated cell count estimates. This table comes from immunoSEQ multiplex PCR, and its TCRdb copy is limited to in-frame clones, with some not included. V and J calls and clone size are as listed in that table; D and trimming were resolved from the DNA. The sample consists of under 250,000 clones, 79% of them appearing once. Germline CDR1 is ENHRY and CDR2 is SYGVKD. Trimming cost V 6 bases and J 4 bases, with 7 bases left between them. This CDR3 has 11 amino acids. This TCR derives from a woman between 40 and 50 years old with COVID-19, enrolled during active disease. The rearrangement links TRBV10-3 to TRBJ2-7, with no clear D. The sequenced sample was peripheral blood. This CDR3 reads CAISATYEQYF. As DNA, the CDR3 is TGTGCCATCAGCGCGACTTACGAGCAGTACTTC.